Detailed here is one T cell receptor (beta chain). These data belong to a study of CD8+ T cells in alopecia areata. Study background: Treatment of the treated patients consisted of oral tofacitinib, 5 to 10 mg twice daily.

Sequencing templates came from extracted RNA that was reverse transcribed into cDNA. The table came from immunoSEQ multiplex PCR; TCRdb's copy has only in-frame clones and leaves some out. The sample records about 210,000 clones, roughly 64% being singletons. Regarding treatment: oral pan-JAK inhibitor, 5-10 mg twice daily. The sequence was obtained from a human donor with alopecia areata. Sample: CD4+ T cells sorted from blood, taken at week 4, from a patient treated with tofacitinib.

CDR3 sequence: CASSLDRLAPSIYF. The CDR3 DNA reads as TGTGCCAGCAGCTTAGATCGGTTAGCCCCATCCATATATTTT. The rearrangement joins TRBV7-2 to TRBJ1-3; no firm D call. This CDR3 contains 14 residues. V lost 1 base to trimming and J lost 11 bases, with 15 bases between them. Germline CDR1 is SGHTA and CDR2 is FQGNSA.